These T cell receptor beta chains were read from a single sample in a study of cytomegalovirus exposure and HLA in healthy donors. Clones were sequenced by immunoSEQ multiplex PCR, and TCRdb holds only the in-frame ones, with some missing. The table shows fewer than 110,000 clones, with around three quarters occurring only once. The sequenced sample consisted of PBMCs. The receptors originated from a man in his forties or fifties in good health and CMV-seropositive. Both conserved end residues are part of each CDR3. A D gene is named only where the DNA matches it firmly. Not all rows give a size; the values are once, few, many and, for expanded clones, a class.

D gene	clone size	V gene	J gene	CDR3 protein	CDR3 DNA
NA	NA	TRBV9	TRBJ2-7	CASSPSYYEQYF	TGTGCCAGCAGCCCCTCGTACTACGAGCAGTACTTC
NA	few	TRBV6-1	TRBJ1-2	CASSADSTYGYTF	TGTGCCAGCAGCGCGGACAGTACTTATGGCTACACCTTC
TRBD1	NA	TRBV19	TRBJ2-3	CASSGTGGGTDTQYF	TGTGCCAGTAGCGGGACAGGCGGGGGCACAGATACGCAGTATTTT
TRBD2	NA	TRBV4-1	TRBJ2-7	CASSSGAGYEQYF	TGCGCCAGCAGCAGCGGGGCGGGCTACGAGCAGTACTTC
TRBD1	NA	TRBV7-2	TRBJ1-5	CASSPGQGGNQPQHF	TGTGCCAGCAGCCCAGGACAGGGTGGCAATCAGCCCCAGCATTTT
TRBD2	NA	TRBV28	TRBJ2-7	CASRTTSGASYEQYF	TGTGCCAGCAGGACCACTAGCGGCGCCTCCTACGAGCAGTACTTC
TRBD1	NA	TRBV19	TRBJ1-5	CASSKARTGQGGNQPQHF	TGTGCCAGTAGTAAAGCTCGAACCGGACAGGGCGGCAATCAGCCCCAGCATTTT
TRBD1	NA	TRBV6-5	TRBJ1-4	CASSYRTGGANEKLFF	TGTGCCAGCAGTTACCGGACAGGGGGCGCGAATGAAAAACTGTTTTTT
TRBD1	NA	TRBV5-1	TRBJ2-7	CASSFTGDEQYF	TGCGCCAGCAGCTTTACAGGGGACGAGCAGTACTTC
TRBD2	NA	TRBV7-8	TRBJ2-2	CASSLKAGGAGELFF	TGTGCCAGCAGCTTAAAGGCGGGAGGGGCCGGGGAGCTGTTTTTT
TRBD1	NA	TRBV19	TRBJ2-7	CASSMGTGAYEQYF	TGTGCCAGTAGCATGGGGACAGGGGCCTACGAGCAGTACTTC
TRBD2	NA	TRBV27	TRBJ2-1	CASSFLGSGAYNEQFF	TGTGCCAGCAGTTTTTTAGGTAGCGGGGCTTACAATGAGCAGTTCTTC
TRBD1	NA	TRBV19	TRBJ2-7	CASSQIGTGDEQYF	TGTGCCAGTAGTCAAATTGGGACAGGCGACGAGCAGTACTTC
TRBD2	NA	TRBV2	TRBJ2-1	CASTRSGLAGTGEQFF	TGTGCCAGCACTCGATCCGGACTAGCGGGAACTGGTGAGCAGTTCTTC
TRBD1	NA	TRBV29-1	TRBJ1-5	CSVTTGDRNQPQHF	TGCAGCGTAACCACAGGGGATCGCAATCAGCCCCAGCATTTT
NA	NA	TRBV7-9	TRBJ1-1	CASSLLTPNTEAFF	TGTGCCAGCAGCCTCTTGACACCGAACACTGAAGCTTTCTTT
TRBD2	once	TRBV6-6	TRBJ2-3	CASSTSGYTDTQYF	TGTGCCAGCTCGACTAGCGGGTACACAGATACGCAGTATTTT
NA	NA	TRBV28	TRBJ2-7	CASSQNSGYEQYF	TGTGCCAGCAGTCAAAATAGCGGCTACGAGCAGTACTTC
TRBD1	few	TRBV5-4	TRBJ2-3	CASSLRQGATDTQYF	TGTGCCAGCAGCTTGAGACAGGGAGCCACAGATACGCAGTATTTT
TRBD1	NA	TRBV9	TRBJ2-1	CASSVEDRGLDEQFF	TGTGCCAGCAGCGTAGAGGACAGGGGGCTGGATGAGCAGTTCTTC
TRBD2	NA	TRBV2	TRBJ2-7	CASSIQDGRVEQYF	TGTGCCAGCAGTATTCAGGACGGGAGGGTCGAGCAGTACTTC
TRBD1	NA	TRBV28	TRBJ2-7	CASNSPFGQGYYEQYF	TGTGCCAGCAACTCCCCTTTCGGACAGGGCTATTACGAGCAGTACTTC
TRBD1	few	TRBV28	TRBJ1-4	CASTTSGTGGEKLFF	TGTGCCAGCACTACCTCCGGGACAGGGGGCGAAAAACTGTTTTTT
NA	NA	TRBV28	TRBJ2-5	CASSLSGTQYF	TGTGCCAGCAGTTTATCGGGTACCCAGTACTTC
NA	NA	TRBV28	TRBJ1-4	CASLQASNEKLFF	TGTGCCAGCCTGCAGGCTTCTAATGAAAAACTGTTTTTT
TRBD1	NA	TRBV7-2	TRBJ2-3	CASSQDRGRPDTQYF	TGTGCCAGCAGCCAGGACAGGGGGCGCCCAGATACGCAGTATTTT
NA	NA	TRBV11-1	TRBJ1-2	CASSPHTGNYGYTF	TGTGCCAGCAGCCCGCATACAGGGAACTATGGCTACACCTTC
TRBD2	NA	TRBV19	TRBJ2-3	CASSDGTSGRAGADTQYF	TGTGCCAGTAGTGACGGGACTAGCGGGAGGGCCGGGGCAGATACGCAGTATTTT
TRBD2	NA	TRBV29-1	TRBJ2-7	CSVQGLPSTHEQYF	TGCAGCGTCCAGGGACTACCCTCAACCCACGAGCAGTACTTC
TRBD2	NA	TRBV30	TRBJ2-7	CAWSPGLAGASAYEQYF	TGTGCCTGGAGCCCGGGACTAGCGGGAGCGTCGGCATACGAGCAGTACTTC
TRBD1	NA	TRBV5-1	TRBJ2-7	CASSRGQNYEQYF	TGCGCCAGCAGCCGGGGACAGAACTACGAGCAGTACTTC
NA	NA	TRBV10-3	TRBJ2-2	CAISESSENTGELFF	TGTGCCATCAGTGAGTCTAGCGAGAACACCGGGGAGCTGTTTTTT
NA	NA	TRBV2	TRBJ2-2	CASSEQGDRTGELFF	TGTGCCAGCAGTGAACAAGGGGATAGGACCGGGGAGCTGTTTTTT
TRBD2	NA	TRBV10-3	TRBJ2-1	CASSGAGAYNEQFF	TGTGCCTCCTCGGGAGCGGGAGCCTACAATGAGCAGTTCTTC
NA	NA	TRBV9	TRBJ2-5	CASSVAGTSETQYF	TGTGCCAGCAGCGTAGCCGGGACATCTGAGACCCAGTACTTC
NA	NA	TRBV5-1	TRBJ2-2	CASSSGINTGELFF	TGCGCCAGCAGCTCCGGGATTAACACCGGGGAGCTGTTTTTT
NA	NA	TRBV4-3	TRBJ2-7	CASSQERTSPSYEQYF	TGCGCCAGCAGCCAAGAAAGGACATCACCTTCCTACGAGCAGTACTTC
NA	once	TRBV7-9	TRBJ1-5	CASSPYPGNQPQHF	TGTGCCAGCAGCCCCTACCCAGGGAATCAGCCCCAGCATTTT
NA	NA	TRBV6-5	TRBJ2-7	CASSYSGGSSYEQYF	TGTGCCAGCAGTTACTCAGGCGGGTCCTCCTACGAGCAGTACTTC
TRBD2	NA	TRBV9	TRBJ2-7	CASSNLAGGPGGEQYF	TGTGCCAGCAGCAACTTAGCGGGAGGGCCGGGGGGCGAGCAGTACTTC
TRBD2	NA	TRBV10-1	TRBJ2-1	CASSESLAGYNEQFF	TGCGCCAGCAGTGAGTCACTAGCGGGGTACAATGAGCAGTTCTTC
NA	few	TRBV19	TRBJ2-2	CASTDGKLVGELFF	TGTGCCAGTACGGACGGGAAATTGGTCGGGGAGCTGTTTTTT
TRBD2	NA	TRBV5-4	TRBJ2-7	CASSFGLAGGLEQYF	TGTGCCAGCAGCTTCGGACTAGCGGGAGGGCTCGAGCAGTACTTC
NA	NA	TRBV9	TRBJ2-3	CASNPGGTDTQYF	TGTGCCAGTAACCCGGGGGGCACAGATACGCAGTATTTT
TRBD1	NA	TRBV6-6	TRBJ2-5	CASSPWDRGQETQYF	TGTGCCAGCAGCCCATGGGACAGGGGACAAGAGACCCAGTACTTC
NA	NA	TRBV4-2	TRBJ1-1	CASSQDRGRTEAFF	TGTGCCAGCAGCCAAGATCGGGGTCGGACTGAAGCTTTCTTT